The next 10 T cell receptor beta chains were all read from a single sample in a study of monozygotic twins with inflammatory bowel disease. From its re-call of the 5' RACE reads, TCRdb lists each CDR3 protein once, without DNA. The sample totals fewer than 450,000 distinct CDR3 sequences. Sequenced: blood. All receptors come from a human donor with ulcerative colitis or Crohn's disease, or a healthy co-twin of an affected twin (not recorded which).

The chain is built from TRBV11-2 and TRBJ1-1. Germline-derived CDR1 and CDR2 are SGHAT and FQNNGV. This CDR3 has 15 residues. The chain's CDR3 is CASSLAGGGGTEAFF.

This sequence joins TRBV4-1 and TRBJ2-5; checking the TCRdb D call of TRBD2 is not possible without DNA. Germline values: CDR1 MGHRA, CDR2 YSYEKL. The CDR3 extends over 16 amino acids. CDR3 region: CASSQVVAGGQETQYF.

The chain links TRBV20-1 to TRBJ1-3. The germline V gene encodes CDR1 DFQATT and CDR2 SNEGSKA (reference sequence). This CDR3 has 13 amino acids. CDR3 residues: CSAQQGSGNTIYF.

V is TRBV4-1 and J is TRBJ1-5; the TCRdb call, TRBD1, lacks DNA for checking. This CDR3 has 15 amino acids. Germline V gene sequence: CDR1 MGHRA, CDR2 YSYEKL. This CDR3 reads CASSQAGGSNQPQHF.

This chain uses TRBV11-2 with TRBJ1-6. Germline values: CDR1 SGHAT, CDR2 FQNNGV. There are 14 residues in the CDR3. This CDR3 is CASSFDREYSPLHF.

The V and J genes are TRBV7-3 and TRBJ2-1; the D gene TCRdb calls, TRBD1, cannot be checked with no DNA. In germline, CDR1 is SGHTA, CDR2 FQGTGA. The CDR3 is made up of 17 amino acids. CDR3: CASSRSVRTGQYNEQFF. Looking up the rest from reference TRBV7-3 and TRBJ2-1 gives the full variable domain: GAGVSQTPSNKVTEKGKYVELRCDPISGHTALYWYRQSLGQGPEFLIYFQGTGAADDSGLPNDRFFAVRPEGSVSTLKIQRTERGDSAVYLCASSRSVRTGQYNEQFFGPGTRLTVL.

V usage is TRBV7-2 and J usage is TRBJ1-2; TCRdb lists TRBD1, though no DNA is available to test this call. The germline V gene encodes CDR1 SGHTA and CDR2 FQGNSA. The CDR3 consists of 14 residues. CDR3 residues: CASSFAGAVYGYTF.

This rearrangement joins TRBV4-3 to TRBJ1-5. The CDR3 has 16 residues. Germline V gene data show CDR1 as LGHNA and CDR2 as YSLEER. CDR3 protein: CASSQDGFSSNQPQHF.

V usage is TRBV5-1 and J usage is TRBJ2-7. This CDR3 region has 14 residues. Germline values: CDR1 SGHRS, CDR2 YFSETQ. The CDR3 protein is CASSRDTPTYEQYF.

The genes are TRBV3-1 and TRBJ2-3; TCRdb names TRBD2, which stays unverified in the absence of DNA. The CDR3 has 17 amino acids. Germline CDR1 LGHDT, CDR2 YNNKEL (reference sequence). The chain's CDR3 is CASSHPLSGGPTDTQYF.